This T cell receptor beta chain was retrieved from a study of blood T cell repertoires in COVID-19. Study information: The United States, Italy and Spain were the sources of the acute and convalescent COVID-19 samples. T cells, B-cell-depleted T cells, or PBMCs supplied cDNA or gDNA.

Original handling: Cell counts per sample came from amplifying reference gene primers. Only in-frame clones appear in the TCRdb table, and some are missing; sequencing was by immunoSEQ multiplex PCR. V and J calls and clone size are those listed in that table; D and trimming were worked out from the DNA. The sample has about 75,000 clones, approximately 79% seen once. Germline CDR1 reads SGHTA; CDR2 reads FQGNSA. V lost 3 bases, J lost 14 bases, and 6 bases stayed unmatched. This CDR3 has 12 residues. The sample consisted of peripheral blood. The chain is built from TRBV7-2 and TRBJ2-1, with 8 bases that match TRBD1. The clonotype comes from a human donor with acute or convalescent COVID-19. The donor label of this sample is uncertain. CDR3 protein: CASSFSQGVKFF. For the CDR3, the DNA is TGTGCCAGCAGCTTCTCACAGGGGGTCAAGTTCTTC.